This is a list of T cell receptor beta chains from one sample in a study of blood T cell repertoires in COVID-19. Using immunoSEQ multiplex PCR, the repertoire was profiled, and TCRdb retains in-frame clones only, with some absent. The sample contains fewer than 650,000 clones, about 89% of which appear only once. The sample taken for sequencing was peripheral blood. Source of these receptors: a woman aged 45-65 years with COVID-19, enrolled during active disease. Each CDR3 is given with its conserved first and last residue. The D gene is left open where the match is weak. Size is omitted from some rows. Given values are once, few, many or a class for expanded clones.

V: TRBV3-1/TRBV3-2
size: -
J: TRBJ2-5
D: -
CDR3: CASSQVLQETQYF
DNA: TGTGCCAGCAGTCAAGTCCTCCAAGAGACCCAGTACTTC

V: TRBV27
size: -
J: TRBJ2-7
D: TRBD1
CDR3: CASSLSGRGNEQYF
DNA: TGTGCCAGCAGTTTATCAGGCAGGGGGAACGAGCAGTACTTC

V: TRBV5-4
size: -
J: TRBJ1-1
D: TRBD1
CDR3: CASSIWTGGTEAFF
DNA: TGTGCCAGCAGCATTTGGACAGGGGGCACTGAAGCTTTCTTT

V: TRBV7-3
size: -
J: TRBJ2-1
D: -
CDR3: CASSLRLSAGYNSYNEQFF
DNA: TGTGCCAGCAGCTTAAGGCTGTCGGCGGGGTACAACTCCTACAATGAGCAGTTCTTC

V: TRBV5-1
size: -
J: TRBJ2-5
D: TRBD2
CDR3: CASSSRLAGGAQETQYF
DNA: TGCGCCAGCAGCTCCCGACTAGCGGGGGGAGCTCAAGAGACCCAGTACTTC

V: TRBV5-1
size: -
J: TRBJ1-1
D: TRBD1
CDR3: CASSVSGDRVEAFF
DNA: TGCGCCAGCAGCGTGTCCGGGGACAGGGTAGAGGCTTTCTTT

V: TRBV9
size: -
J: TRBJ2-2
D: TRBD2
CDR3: CASSARLAGDTGELFF
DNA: TGTGCCAGCAGCGCCAGACTAGCGGGGGACACCGGGGAGCTGTTTTTT

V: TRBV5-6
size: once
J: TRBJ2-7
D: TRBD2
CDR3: CASSSIPGLAVYEQYF
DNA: TGTGCCAGCAGCTCTATACCGGGACTAGCGGTCTACGAGCAGTACTTC

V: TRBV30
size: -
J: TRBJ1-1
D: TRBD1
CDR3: CAWRVDRGVTEAFF
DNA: TGTGCCTGGAGGGTAGACAGGGGAGTCACTGAAGCTTTCTTT

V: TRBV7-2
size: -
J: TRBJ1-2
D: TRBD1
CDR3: CASSFPGGIYRDGYTF
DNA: TGTGCCAGCAGCTTCCCAGGGGGCATCTATAGGGATGGCTACACCTTC

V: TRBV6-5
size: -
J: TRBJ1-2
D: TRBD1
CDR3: CASKSRDRGYGYTF
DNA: TGTGCCAGCAAGAGTCGAGACAGGGGCTATGGCTACACCTTC

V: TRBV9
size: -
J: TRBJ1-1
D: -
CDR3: CASSVGTSRAFF
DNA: TGTGCCAGCAGCGTAGGGACATCTCGAGCTTTCTTT

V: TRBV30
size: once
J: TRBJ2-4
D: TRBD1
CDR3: CAWSVGGNIQYF
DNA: TGTGCCTGGAGTGTAGGGGGCAACATTCAGTACTTC

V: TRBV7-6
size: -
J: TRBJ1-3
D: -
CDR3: CASSLDSNWFGNTIYF
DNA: TGTGCCAGCAGCTTAGATTCGAACTGGTTTGGAAACACCATATATTTT

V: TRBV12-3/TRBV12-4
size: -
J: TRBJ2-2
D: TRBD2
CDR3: CASRGLAGGELFF
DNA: TGTGCCAGCAGAGGACTAGCGGGCGGGGAGCTGTTTTTT

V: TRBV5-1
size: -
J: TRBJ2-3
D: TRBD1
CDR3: CASGRFTGGEDTQYF
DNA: TGCGCCAGCGGACGATTTACAGGGGGCGAGGATACGCAGTATTTT

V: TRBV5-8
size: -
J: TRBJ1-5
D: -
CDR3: CASSLVAGTPLRNQPQHF
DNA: TGTGCCAGCAGCTTGGTGGCAGGCACCCCCCTGCGCAATCAGCCCCAGCATTTT

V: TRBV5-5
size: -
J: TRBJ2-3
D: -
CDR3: CASSPLPSSTDTQYF
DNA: TGTGCCAGCAGCCCCCTCCCGTCCAGCACAGATACGCAGTATTTT

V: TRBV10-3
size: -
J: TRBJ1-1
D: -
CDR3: CATMPGQTNTEAFF
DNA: TGTGCCACCATGCCGGGACAAACGAACACTGAAGCTTTCTTT

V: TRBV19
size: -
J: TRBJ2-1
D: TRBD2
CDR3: CASSSGGLADNEQFF
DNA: TGTGCCAGTAGTAGCGGTGGACTAGCCGACAATGAGCAGTTCTTC

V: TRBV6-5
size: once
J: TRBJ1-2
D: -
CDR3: CASSHQRQAPEGYTF
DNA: TGTGCCAGCAGTCACCAAAGACAGGCCCCGGAGGGCTACACCTTC

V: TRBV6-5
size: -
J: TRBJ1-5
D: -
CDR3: CASTGQTNQPQHF
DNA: TGTGCCAGCACCGGACAGACCAATCAGCCCCAGCATTTT